This entry is about one T cell receptor beta chain. The antigen this receptor binds is unknown. The sample holds no much larger clone one base away, and base qualities are not on file. The data were taken from a study of cytotoxic CD8 clonotypes in ibrutinib-treated CLL (dated by TCRdb to about 2021). A note on the overall study: The cohort had 11 to 12 relapsed/refractory and 15 treatment-naive patients; approximately 17 were IGHV unmutated. Responses were partial in roughly 24 patients and complete in 2; after median roughly 69 months follow-up, about 15 stayed in remission and 12 progressed. Samples at response were collected after a median of 12 months of treatment, with a range of roughly 6 to 40 months. On average, each sample yielded about 260,000 productive templates and 85,000 to 95,000 productive rearrangements. Longitudinal samples were obtainable from about 30% of the roughly 90 participants in the trial. Cryopreserved peripheral blood mononuclear cells were collected before treatment, at response, and at either disease progression or sustained remission. Overall results and qualifications from the work: Public clonotypes were found to be uncommon and were observed to contract or remain stable during treatment; the increase in clonality was shown to reflect expansion of private clonotypes at ibrutinib response. Sustained-remission and progressing patients did not have matched sampling times, and lymph node repertoires were not examined. Baseline clonality was found to be higher than that of age-matched healthy donors and was strongly correlated with circulating CD8+ T-cell counts. Clonality increased at ibrutinib response, stayed stable in sustained remission, and fell back toward baseline at progression.

Each clonotype received, on average, 10x coverage in deep resolution sequencing performed on a MiSeq, where the target depth lay between 1 in 1 million and 1 in 200,000 T cells. The immunoSEQ hsTCRB Kit was used to generate TCR beta libraries. Under the source paper's analysis protocol: ImmunoSEQ Data Assistant and ImmunoSEQ Analyzer were used for data analysis, and V, D and J genes were assigned according to IMGT definitions. Clonality, which ranges from 0 to 1, was calculated by subtracting the normalized Shannon entropy of productive rearrangement frequencies from one. Public clonotype analysis was restricted to overrepresented clonotypes comprising at least 0.05% of each patient's repertoire. Thirteen repertoires from age-matched healthy donors, obtained from immuneACCESS, served as clonality controls. TCRdb holds this immuneACCESS table with in-frame rearrangements only. Some clones are missing; in checked studies, unresolved V genes explain under half, and the rest has no known cause. D and trimming were read from the DNA, whereas the V and J calls and clone size are those reported in that table. This sample gives about 310,000 clones in total; about 77% of them show up just once. The ten largest account for approximately 7% of the sample.

V and J are truncated by 1 base and 8 bases respectively, leaving an intervening sequence of 17 bases. CDR1 and CDR2 are drawn from the germline V gene: SGHTA, FQGNSA. The CDR3 runs 15 residues from the cysteine to the phenylalanine. The DNA shown is the 45-base CDR3, in frame from base 1. For TCR beta library preparation, roughly 2 micrograms of genomic DNA was extracted from cryopreserved PBMCs. Longitudinal blood samples from CLL patients receiving ibrutinib monotherapy were subjected to high-throughput TCR beta sequencing. The patients took part in an open-label, single-center phase 2 trial of ibrutinib monotherapy.

The TCR comes from a human donor with chronic lymphocytic leukemia. Sequencing was performed on PBMCs, taken before ibrutinib treatment. The chain employs TRBV7-2 and TRBJ1-2; the D gene identity is not certain. The nucleotide sequence is given as TGTGCCAGCAGCTTAGGGCCCCCCGCGGGGTGGGGCTACACCTTC. This translates into CASSLGPPAGWGYTF.